This is a list of T cell receptor beta chains from one sample in a study of TIL therapy for anti-PD-1-resistant metastatic lung cancer. Clones were read by immunoSEQ multiplex PCR, and TCRdb kept only the in-frame ones, dropping some. The sample holds over 10,000 clones; approximately 71% are singletons and the top ten take roughly 8.9%. This material consisted of tumor tissue, taken at baseline. The receptors come from a woman aged 30 to 85 with non-small cell lung cancer. CDR3s include the opening cysteine and the closing phenylalanine or tryptophan. The order of the fields is clone size, V gene, J gene, D gene, CDR3 protein, CDR3 DNA. D genes are given only for firm matches. For some rows the clone size is stated as once, few or many, or as a class when expanded; others skip it.

abundance: NA
v_gene: TRBV27
j_gene: TRBJ2-3
d_gene: NA
CDR3aa: CASSFSPAFSTDTQYF
CDR3nt: TGTGCCAGCAGTTTCAGCCCCGCGTTTAGCACAGATACGCAGTATTTT

abundance: NA
v_gene: TRBV27
j_gene: TRBJ2-2
d_gene: NA
CDR3aa: CASSLGHITGELFF
CDR3nt: TGTGCCAGCAGCCTTGGACACATTACCGGGGAGCTGTTTTTT

abundance: NA
v_gene: TRBV6-9
j_gene: TRBJ1-2
d_gene: TRBD1
CDR3aa: CASSSGDRNTF
CDR3nt: TGTGCCAGCAGTTCGGGGGACAGGAACACCTTC

abundance: few
v_gene: TRBV7-2
j_gene: TRBJ2-7
d_gene: NA
CDR3aa: CASSLIKVGYEQYF
CDR3nt: TGTGCCAGCAGCTTGATAAAGGTGGGCTACGAGCAGTACTTC

abundance: NA
v_gene: TRBV5-1
j_gene: TRBJ2-5
d_gene: NA
CDR3aa: CASSPGGVQETQYF
CDR3nt: TGCGCCAGCAGCCCCGGTGGGGTCCAAGAGACCCAGTACTTC

abundance: NA
v_gene: TRBV7-9
j_gene: TRBJ1-2
d_gene: TRBD1
CDR3aa: CASSHDRGGGYTF
CDR3nt: TGTGCCAGCAGCCATGACAGGGGTGGTGGCTACACCTTC

abundance: NA
v_gene: TRBV5-4
j_gene: TRBJ1-2
d_gene: TRBD1
CDR3aa: CASNFDTGGSGYTF
CDR3nt: TGTGCCAGCAACTTCGATACAGGGGGGAGTGGCTACACCTTC

abundance: NA
v_gene: TRBV19
j_gene: TRBJ2-5
d_gene: NA
CDR3aa: CASSTQQVGETQYF
CDR3nt: TGTGCCAGTAGTACCCAACAGGTGGGGGAGACCCAGTACTTC

abundance: NA
v_gene: TRBV6-6
j_gene: TRBJ2-7
d_gene: TRBD1
CDR3aa: CASRGQGVGEQYF
CDR3nt: TGTGCCAGCAGGGGACAGGGGGTAGGAGAGCAGTACTTC

abundance: NA
v_gene: TRBV9
j_gene: TRBJ1-3
d_gene: NA
CDR3aa: CASSVTGNTIYF
CDR3nt: TGTGCCAGCAGCGTAACCGGAAACACCATATATTTT

abundance: NA
v_gene: TRBV30
j_gene: TRBJ1-1
d_gene: NA
CDR3aa: CAWSAQTGHEAFF
CDR3nt: TGTGCCTGGAGTGCCCAAACGGGGCATGAAGCTTTCTTT

abundance: NA
v_gene: TRBV15
j_gene: TRBJ2-3
d_gene: NA
CDR3aa: CATSRGGFGDTQYF
CDR3nt: TGTGCCACCAGCAGAGGGGGCTTTGGAGATACGCAGTATTTT

abundance: NA
v_gene: TRBV15
j_gene: TRBJ1-5
d_gene: NA
CDR3aa: CATSRDLYQPQHF
CDR3nt: TGTGCCACCAGCAGAGATCTTTATCAGCCCCAGCATTTT

abundance: NA
v_gene: TRBV10-3
j_gene: TRBJ1-3
d_gene: NA
CDR3aa: CAISESAWGSGNTIYF
CDR3nt: TGTGCCATCAGTGAGTCGGCATGGGGGAGTGGAAACACCATATATTTT

abundance: medium-sized
v_gene: TRBV9
j_gene: TRBJ1-2
d_gene: NA
CDR3aa: CASSSSDSYTF
CDR3nt: TGTGCCAGCAGCTCTAGTGACAGCTACACCTTC

abundance: NA
v_gene: TRBV6-6
j_gene: TRBJ1-1
d_gene: NA
CDR3aa: CASSYTEGLTFF
CDR3nt: TGTGCCAGCAGTTATACTGAGGGGTTGACGTTCTTT

abundance: NA
v_gene: TRBV4-3
j_gene: TRBJ1-2
d_gene: TRBD1
CDR3aa: CASSPPGQGYYGYTF
CDR3nt: TGCGCCAGCAGCCCTCCGGGACAGGGATACTATGGCTACACCTTC

abundance: few
v_gene: TRBV21-1
j_gene: TRBJ2-1
d_gene: NA
CDR3aa: CASSKGFVLGRRADMNEQFF
CDR3nt: TGTGCCAGCAGCAAAGGATTTGTTTTGGGTCGGAGGGCCGATATGAATGAGCAGTTCTTC

abundance: medium-sized
v_gene: TRBV9
j_gene: TRBJ1-2
d_gene: TRBD1
CDR3aa: CASSVAPQGAGFYGYTF
CDR3nt: TGTGCCAGCAGCGTAGCCCCACAGGGGGCGGGCTTCTATGGCTACACCTTC

abundance: NA
v_gene: TRBV28
j_gene: TRBJ1-2
d_gene: NA
CDR3aa: CASGRELGSYGYTF
CDR3nt: TGTGCCAGCGGGAGGGAACTGGGATCCTATGGCTACACCTTC

abundance: few
v_gene: TRBV10-3
j_gene: TRBJ1-5
d_gene: NA
CDR3aa: CAISEGGEEGPQHF
CDR3nt: TGTGCCATCAGTGAGGGAGGGGAAGAGGGGCCCCAGCATTTT

abundance: once
v_gene: TRBV19
j_gene: TRBJ1-2
d_gene: NA
CDR3aa: CASSIFIGYGYTF
CDR3nt: TGTGCCAGTAGTATATTTATCGGCTATGGCTACACCTTC

abundance: NA
v_gene: TRBV5-1
j_gene: TRBJ2-2
d_gene: TRBD2
CDR3aa: CASSLGVAGGVGELFF
CDR3nt: TGCGCCAGCAGCTTGGGAGTAGCGGGAGGCGTCGGGGAGCTGTTTTTT

abundance: few
v_gene: TRBV7-2
j_gene: TRBJ2-5
d_gene: NA
CDR3aa: CASSQGVTVPQETQYF
CDR3nt: TGTGCCAGCAGCCAGGGAGTCACAGTGCCGCAAGAGACCCAGTACTTC

abundance: NA
v_gene: TRBV6-1
j_gene: TRBJ1-5
d_gene: TRBD1
CDR3aa: CASSWGTGDQPQHF
CDR3nt: TGTGCCAGCAGTTGGGGGACAGGGGACCAGCCCCAGCATTTT

abundance: NA
v_gene: TRBV7-3
j_gene: TRBJ2-3
d_gene: NA
CDR3aa: CASGQGSTDTQYF
CDR3nt: TGTGCCAGCGGGCAGGGAAGCACAGATACGCAGTATTTT

abundance: NA
v_gene: TRBV10-3
j_gene: TRBJ2-1
d_gene: TRBD2
CDR3aa: CANGSGGSIIWFF
CDR3nt: TGTGCCAACGGTTCGGGCGGGAGTATTATTTGGTTCTTC